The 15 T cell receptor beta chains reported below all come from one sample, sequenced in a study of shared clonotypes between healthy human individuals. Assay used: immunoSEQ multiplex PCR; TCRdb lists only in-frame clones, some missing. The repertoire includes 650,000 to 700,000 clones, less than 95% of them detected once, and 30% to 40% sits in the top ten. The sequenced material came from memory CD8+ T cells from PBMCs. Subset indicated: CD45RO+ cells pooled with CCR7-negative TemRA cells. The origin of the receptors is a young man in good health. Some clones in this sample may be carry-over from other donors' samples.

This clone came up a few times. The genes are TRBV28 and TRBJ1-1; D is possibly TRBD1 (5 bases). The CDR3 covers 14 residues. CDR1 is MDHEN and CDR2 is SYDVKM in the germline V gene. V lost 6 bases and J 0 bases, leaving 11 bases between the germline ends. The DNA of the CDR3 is TGTGCCAGCAGGGAGGGACGGCTGAACACTGAAGCTTTCTTT. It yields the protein CASREGRLNTEAFF.

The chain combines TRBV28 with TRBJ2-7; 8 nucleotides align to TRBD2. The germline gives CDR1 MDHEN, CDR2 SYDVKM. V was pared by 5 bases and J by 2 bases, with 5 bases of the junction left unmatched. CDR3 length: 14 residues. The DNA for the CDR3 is TGTGCCAGCAGTCAAGCGGGAGACGCCTACGAGCAGTACTTC. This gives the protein CASSQAGDAYEQYF.

The CDR3 spells CASSLDRGRNTEAFF. CDR3 sequence (DNA): TGTGCCAGCAGCTTAGATCGGGGCAGGAACACTGAAGCTTTCTTT. V is TRBV11-2 and J is TRBJ1-1, with a weak D call TRBD1 (5 bases). The CDR3 consists of 15 residues. The germline gives CDR1 SGHAT, CDR2 FQNNGV. Trimming left V 0 bases short and J 1 base short, with 9 bases between.

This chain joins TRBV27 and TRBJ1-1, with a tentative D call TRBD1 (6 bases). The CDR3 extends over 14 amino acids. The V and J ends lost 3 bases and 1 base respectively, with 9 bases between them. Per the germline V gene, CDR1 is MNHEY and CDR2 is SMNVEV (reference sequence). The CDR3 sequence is CASSFGGWNTEAFF. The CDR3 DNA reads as TGTGCCAGCAGTTTTGGGGGCTGGAACACTGAAGCTTTCTTT.

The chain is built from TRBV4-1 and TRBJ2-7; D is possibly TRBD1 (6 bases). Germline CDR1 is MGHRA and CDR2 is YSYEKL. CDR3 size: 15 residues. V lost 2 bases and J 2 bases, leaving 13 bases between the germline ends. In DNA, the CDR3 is TGCGCCAGCAGCCAACGGACACAGGGAGCCTACGAGCAGTACTTC. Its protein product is CASSQRTQGAYEQYF.

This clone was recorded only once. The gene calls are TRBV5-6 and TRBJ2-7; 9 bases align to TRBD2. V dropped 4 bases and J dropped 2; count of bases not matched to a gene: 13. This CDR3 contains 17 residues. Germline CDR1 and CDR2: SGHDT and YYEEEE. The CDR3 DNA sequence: TGTGCCAGCAGCCGCGGGGCTAGCGGGATCTGGGCCTACGAGCAGTACTTC. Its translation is CASSRGASGIWAYEQYF.

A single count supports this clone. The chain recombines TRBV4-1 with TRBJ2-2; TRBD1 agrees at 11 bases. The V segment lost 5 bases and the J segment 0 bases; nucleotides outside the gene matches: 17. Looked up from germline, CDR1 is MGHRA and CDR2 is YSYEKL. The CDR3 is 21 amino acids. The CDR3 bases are TGCGCCAGCAGCGGGACAGGGGGTTTTACTCAAACTCGCGCGAACACCGGGGAGCTGTTTTTT. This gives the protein CASSGTGGFTQTRANTGELFF.

CDR3 loop: CASTLLAGPSYNEQFF. Here the CDR3 DNA reads TGTGCCAGCACCCTTCTCGCAGGGCCCTCCTACAATGAGCAGTTCTTC. The V gene is TRBV28, the J gene TRBJ2-1; TRBD1 might be the D (5 bases). Germline V gene sequence: CDR1 MDHEN, CDR2 SYDVKM. The CDR3 totals 16 residues. The V and J ends lost 7 bases and 0 bases respectively, with 16 bases between them. The full variable domain, completed using reference TRBV28 and TRBJ2-1, is DVKVTQSSRYLVKRTGEKVFLECVQDMDHENMFWYRQDPGLGLRLIYFSYDVKMKEKGDIPEGYSVSREKKERFSLILESASTNQTSMYLCASTLLAGPSYNEQFFGPGTRLTVL.

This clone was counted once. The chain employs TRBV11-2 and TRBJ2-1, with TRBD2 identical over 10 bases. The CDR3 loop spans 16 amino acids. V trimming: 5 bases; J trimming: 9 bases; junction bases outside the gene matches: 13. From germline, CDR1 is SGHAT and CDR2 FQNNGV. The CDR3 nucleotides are TGTGCCAGCAGCCCCCGAGAGCGGGAGGGCCGGATTGAGCAGTTCTTC. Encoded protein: CASSPREREGRIEQFF.

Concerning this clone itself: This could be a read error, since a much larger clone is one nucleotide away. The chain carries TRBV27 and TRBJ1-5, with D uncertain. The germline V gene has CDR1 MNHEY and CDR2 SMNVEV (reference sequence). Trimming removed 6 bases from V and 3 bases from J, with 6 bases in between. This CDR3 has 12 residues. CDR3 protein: CASSQLNQPQHF. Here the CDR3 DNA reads TGTGCCAGCAGCCAGCTCAATCAGCCCCAGCATTTT.

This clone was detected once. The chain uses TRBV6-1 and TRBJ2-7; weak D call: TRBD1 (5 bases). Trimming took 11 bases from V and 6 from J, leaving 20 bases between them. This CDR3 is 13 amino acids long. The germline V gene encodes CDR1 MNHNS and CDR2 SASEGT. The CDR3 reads CAVRPSTQGEQYF. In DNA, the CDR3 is TGTGCCGTCCGCCCCTCAACGCAGGGCGAGCAGTACTTC.

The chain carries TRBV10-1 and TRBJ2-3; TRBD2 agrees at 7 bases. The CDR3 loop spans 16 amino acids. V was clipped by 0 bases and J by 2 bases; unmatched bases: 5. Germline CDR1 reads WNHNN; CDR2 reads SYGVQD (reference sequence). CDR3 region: CASSESPTSNTDTQYF. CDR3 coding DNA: TGCGCCAGCAGTGAGTCCCCGACTAGCAACACAGATACGCAGTATTTT.

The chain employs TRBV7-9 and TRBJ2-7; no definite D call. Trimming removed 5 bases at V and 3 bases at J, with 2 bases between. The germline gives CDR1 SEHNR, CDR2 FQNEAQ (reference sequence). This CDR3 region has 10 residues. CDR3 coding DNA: TGTGCCAGCAGCCTCTACGAGCAGTACTTC. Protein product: CASSLYEQYF.

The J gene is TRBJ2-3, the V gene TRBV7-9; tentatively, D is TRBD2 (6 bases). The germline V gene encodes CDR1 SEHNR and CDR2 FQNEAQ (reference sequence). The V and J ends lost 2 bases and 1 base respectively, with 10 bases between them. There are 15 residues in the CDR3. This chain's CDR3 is CASSLLRRGTDTQYF. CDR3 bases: TGTGCCAGCAGCTTACTGCGGAGGGGCACAGATACGCAGTATTTT.

In DNA form, the CDR3 reads TGCGCCAGCAGCCAAGATGTACGAGTCAACAATGAGCAGTTCTTC. Its protein product is CASSQDVRVNNEQFF. The V and J genes are TRBV4-1 and TRBJ2-1; D gene unclear. The V end lost 0 bases, the J end lost 5 bases, and 11 bases lay between the germline ends. CDR1 and CDR2 from the germline V gene are MGHRA and YSYEKL. The CDR3 contains 15 residues.